This TCR beta chain was sequenced during a study of control samples from healthy donors and cancer patients. V lost 9 bases and J 5 bases, leaving 22 bases between the germline ends. The CDR3 runs to 15 residues. Germline CDR1 reads MNHEY; CDR2 reads SVGAGI. This clone was detected only a few times. Some clones are missing from TCRdb's copy, which holds only in-frame ones; the method was immunoSEQ multiplex PCR. This sample carries under 200,000 clones, 94% of them seen once, and the ten largest clones take around 8%. The sequenced material came from blood. The sequence came from a woman aged 40 to 49 in good health. The chain employs TRBV6-5 and TRBJ1-1; D may be TRBD1 (5 bases). Here the CDR3 DNA reads TGTGCCAGTGAATCTTCTGGGGGTGGGTGGACTGAAGCTTTCTTT. Residues: CASESSGGGWTEAFF.